Each of the 19 T cell receptor beta chains below was sequenced from the same sample in a study of shared T cell receptors in the human thymus. Sequenced by immunoSEQ multiplex PCR; TCRdb stores in-frame clones only, minus some. The data show about 380,000 clones, with about 95% seen just once and 0.015% to 0.02% held by the top ten. The sample comprised thymocytes. These receptors were obtained from a human donor.

This chain uses TRBV11-2 with TRBJ2-7, with TRBD2 matching 7 bases. J lost 1 base, V lost 5 bases, and 8 bases had no gene match. Germline CDR1 is SGHAT and CDR2 is FQNNGV. CDR3 length: 15 amino acids. The DNA of the CDR3 is TGTGCCAGCAGCCAAAGACTAGCTGATTCCTACGAGCAGTACTTC. Protein sequence: CASSQRLADSYEQYF.

The J gene is TRBJ2-7, the V gene TRBV25-1; tentatively, D is TRBD1 (6 bases). Germline assignment: CDR1 MGHDK and CDR2 SYGVNS. Between the trimmed V and J ends, which lost 2 bases and 5 bases, there was a span of 19 bases. The CDR3 consists of 16 residues. CDR3 nucleotides: TGTGCCAGCAGTGAAAACAGGGTTACCCCCCGCCACGAGCAGTACTTC. Translation: CASSENRVTPRHEQYF.

This chain links TRBV5-6 with TRBJ2-1; 8 nucleotides agree with TRBD2. CDR3 length: 15 residues. The junction had 5 bases not matched to a gene; V was cut back by 4 bases and J by 2 bases. Germline CDR1 is SGHDT and CDR2 is YYEEEE. CDR3 coding DNA: TGTGCCAGCAGCAGTAGCGGGGTCCCCTACAATGAGCAGTTCTTC. It encodes CASSSSGVPYNEQFF.

The V call is TRBV7-8, the J call TRBJ2-7; 8 bases map to TRBD2. The CDR3 totals 16 residues. Germline CDR1 SGHVS, CDR2 FQNEAQ. V trimming: 5 bases; J trimming: 0 bases; junction bases outside the gene matches: 9. As DNA, the CDR3 is TGTGCCAGCAGCCGATGGACTAGCTACACCTCCTACGAGCAGTACTTC. Encoded protein: CASSRWTSYTSYEQYF.

This clone was detected only once. V usage is TRBV28 and J usage is TRBJ1-5; 10 nucleotides match TRBD1. Germline V gene sequence: CDR1 MDHEN, CDR2 SYDVKM. CDR3 length: 18 residues. The J segment lost 2 bases and the V segment lost 7 bases, leaving 14 bases of the junction unmatched. The CDR3 DNA follows: TGTGCCAGCACCCCCCGACAGGGGGCCCCCCCCCGCAATCAGCCCCAGCATTTT. Translated, it gives CASTPRQGAPPRNQPQHF. The full variable domain, with the rest looked up from reference TRBV28 and TRBJ1-5, is DVKVTQSSRYLVKRTGEKVFLECVQDMDHENMFWYRQDPGLGLRLIYFSYDVKMKEKGDIPEGYSVSREKKERFSLILESASTNQTSMYLCASTPRQGAPPRNQPQHFGDGTRLSIL.

In DNA form, the CDR3 reads TGTGCCAGCAGCTCCCCCCAGGGGCCCGCGAACACCGGGGAGCTGTTTTTT. Protein product: CASSSPQGPANTGELFF. V and J are TRBV7-3 and TRBJ2-2; perhaps TRBD1 as D (6 bases). This CDR3 is built from 17 residues. Trimming left V 4 bases short and J 0 bases short, with 15 bases between. Germline CDR1 and CDR2: SGHTA and FQGTGA.

The rearrangement joins TRBV18 to TRBJ2-1; 8 positions match TRBD2. This CDR3 contains 16 residues. The V gene's germline CDR1 is KGHSH and CDR2 LQKENI. V shed 4 bases and J 6 bases; nucleotides not matched to a gene: 11. This CDR3 reads CASSLGTSPPFNEQFF. CDR3 sequence (DNA): TGTGCCAGCTCACTTGGGACTAGTCCTCCCTTCAATGAGCAGTTCTTC.

The chain has TRBV15 and TRBJ1-4; 8 bases map to TRBD1. CDR1 LNHNV and CDR2 YYDKDF come from the germline V gene (reference sequence). The length of the CDR3 is 16 residues. V was clipped by 5 bases and J by 2 bases; unmatched bases: 7. The CDR3 nucleotides are TGTGCCACCAGCGAGAAGCGGACAGGGACTAATGAAAAACTGTTTTTT. This gives the protein CATSEKRTGTNEKLFF.

The chain combines TRBV14 with TRBJ2-1; maybe TRBD2 (6 bases). CDR3 length: 16 amino acids. V lost 1 base to trimming and J lost 9 bases, with 19 bases between them. The V gene's germline CDR1 is SGHDN and CDR2 FVKESK. The CDR3 protein is CASSQGGSRDEAEQFF. The CDR3 DNA sequence: TGTGCCAGCAGCCAAGGGGGTTCGCGGGACGAGGCTGAGCAGTTCTTC.

J is TRBJ1-1 and V is TRBV6-5; D is possibly TRBD1 (5 bases). This CDR3 is 16 amino acids long. Germline-derived CDR1 and CDR2 are MNHEY and SVGAGI. The V and J ends lost 0 bases and 5 bases respectively, with 16 bases between them. The CDR3 DNA sequence: TGTGCCAGCAGTTACTCGGGCAGGGTAGGTTTTACTGAAGCTTTCTTT. Protein product: CASSYSGRVGFTEAFF.

The gene calls are TRBV6-5 and TRBJ2-3, with 7 bases fitting TRBD1. V was clipped by 5 bases and J by 2 bases; unmatched bases: 4. This CDR3 spans 14 amino acids. Germline loops: CDR1 MNHEY, CDR2 SVGAGI. The CDR3 DNA follows: TGTGCCAGCAGTCCCGACAGGGCCACAGATACGCAGTATTTT. Its protein product is CASSPDRATDTQYF.

The V call is TRBV5-1, the J call TRBJ2-7, with 9 bases matching TRBD1. The CDR3 length is 14 residues. V was clipped by 4 bases and J by 6 bases; unmatched bases: 8. Germline V gene data show CDR1 as SGHRS and CDR2 as YFSETQ. CDR3 sequence (DNA): TGCGCCAGCAGCCCCGGGACAGGGATGTTCGAGCAGTACTTC. Translated: CASSPGTGMFEQYF.

The chain carries TRBV5-3 and TRBJ1-5; 8 bases line up with TRBD1. TRBV5-3 is designated an ORF whose function remains uncertain. With 4 bases clipped from V and 2 bases from J, the junction kept 5 bases outside the gene matches. The CDR3 consists of 15 residues. The CDR3 protein is CARSPGQEGNQPQHF. CDR3 DNA sequence: TGTGCCAGAAGCCCGGGACAGGAGGGCAATCAGCCCCAGCATTTT.

The genes are TRBV27 and TRBJ2-3; 9 bases are a match to TRBD2. V was clipped by 2 bases and J by 4 bases; unmatched bases: 10. Germline CDR1 is MNHEY and CDR2 is SMNVEV (reference sequence). There are 17 residues in the CDR3. The CDR3 coding sequence is TGTGCCAGCAGTTTACGACGGCTAGCGGGAAGTTCAGATACGCAGTATTTT. This codes for CASSLRRLAGSSDTQYF.

The rearrangement uses TRBV19 and TRBJ2-5; D ambiguous. CDR3 length: 12 amino acids. The V and J ends lost 5 bases and 3 bases respectively, with 7 bases between them. CDR1 LNHDA and CDR2 SQIVND come from the germline V gene (reference sequence). CDR3 protein: CASSRREETQYF. As DNA, the CDR3 is TGTGCCAGTAGTCGCAGAGAAGAGACCCAGTACTTC.

Points on this clone: Relative to the germline gene, one junction end is altered; a read error may explain this. This same CDR3 is encoded by further DNA sequences in the sample. The chain uses TRBV9 and TRBJ2-1; D remains unclear. The CDR3 extends over 14 amino acids. CDR1 and CDR2 from the germline V gene are SGDLS and YYNGEE. The CDR3: CASSVVPTYNEQFF. In DNA, the CDR3 is TGTGCCAGCAGTGTAGTTCCAACCTACAATGAGCAGTTCTTC.

This chain joins TRBV1 and TRBJ2-7; the D call in the table, TRBD2, was not verified against the DNA. TRBV1 is a documented pseudogene. CDR3 length equals 19 residues. CDR3: CTSSQDRPFGTRISYEQYF. CDR3 DNA sequence: TGCACCAGCAGCCAAGACCGGCCGTTCGGGACTAGAATCTCCTACGAGCAGTACTTC.

The chain has TRBV5-1 and TRBJ2-7, with D unresolved. The germline gives CDR1 SGHRS, CDR2 YFSETQ. The CDR3 runs 12 residues. V was pared by 3 bases and J by 0 bases, with 4 bases between. The CDR3 bases are TGCGCCAGCAGCTGGAACTCCTACGAGCAGTACTTC. Protein product: CASSWNSYEQYF.

The V gene is TRBV7-4, the J gene TRBJ2-3, with 14 positions matching TRBD2. The CDR3 totals 18 residues. The V gene's germline CDR1 is SGHVT and CDR2 SQSDAQ. V shed 4 bases, J shed 4 bases, and the junction held 10 bases outside the gene matches. The CDR3: CASSSPGTSGSRPDTQYF. As DNA, the CDR3 is TGTGCCAGCAGCTCTCCAGGGACTAGCGGGAGTAGACCAGATACGCAGTATTTT.